Here is one T cell receptor (beta chain) with its context. What it binds is unknown. The data are from a study of CD8 T cells in ankylosing spondylitis. Study-wide findings and caveats: Clones linked to disease were reported to show significant enrichment in matched ankylosing spondylitis synovial fluid. Made up of eight highly homologous variants, a TCR beta motif appeared characteristic of ankylosing spondylitis blood.

V was pared by 5 bases and J by 5 bases, with 8 bases of the junction left unmatched. Germline V gives CDR1 DFQATT, CDR2 SNEGSKA (reference sequence). The CDR3 is 14 residues long. TCRdb ran MiXCR on the 5' RACE reads and lists one entry per CDR3 protein. The sample records a few hundred thousand distinct CDR3 sequences, about a fifth being singletons. The source is a male donor with ankylosing spondylitis. The chain is built from TRBV20-1 and TRBJ2-1; TRBD2 agrees at 8 bases. Sequenced input: blood, either unsorted or a sorted T cell fraction (not recorded which). The CDR3 loop is CSAPSSGRDNEQFF. The CDR3 nucleotides are TGCAGTGCTCCCTCCAGCGGGAGAGACAATGAGCAGTTCTTC.